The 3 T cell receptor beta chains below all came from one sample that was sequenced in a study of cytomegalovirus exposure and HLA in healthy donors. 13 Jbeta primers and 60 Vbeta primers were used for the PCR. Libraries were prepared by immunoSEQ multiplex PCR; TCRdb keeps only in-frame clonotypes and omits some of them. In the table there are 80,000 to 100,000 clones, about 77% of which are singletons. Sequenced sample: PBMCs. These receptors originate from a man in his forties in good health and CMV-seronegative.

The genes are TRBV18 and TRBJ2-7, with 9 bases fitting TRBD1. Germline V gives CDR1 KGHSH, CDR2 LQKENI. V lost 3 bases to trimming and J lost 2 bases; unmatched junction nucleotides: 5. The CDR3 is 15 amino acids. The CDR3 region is CASSPGQGITYEQYF. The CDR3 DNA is TGTGCCAGCTCACCGGGACAGGGAATCACCTACGAGCAGTACTTC.

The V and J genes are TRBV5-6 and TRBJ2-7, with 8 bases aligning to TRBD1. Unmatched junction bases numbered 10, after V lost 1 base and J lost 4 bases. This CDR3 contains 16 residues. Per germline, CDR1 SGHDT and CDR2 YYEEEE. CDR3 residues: CASSLQSQGGRYEQYF. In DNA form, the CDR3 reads TGTGCCAGCAGCTTGCAATCACAGGGGGGTCGTTACGAGCAGTACTTC.

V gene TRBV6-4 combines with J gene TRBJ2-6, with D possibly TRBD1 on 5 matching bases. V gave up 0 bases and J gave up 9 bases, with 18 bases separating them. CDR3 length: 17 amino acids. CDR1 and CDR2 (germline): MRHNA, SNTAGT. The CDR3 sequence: CASSDSGPWMRVNVLTF. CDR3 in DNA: TGTGCCAGCAGTGACTCGGGGCCGTGGATGAGAGTCAACGTCCTGACTTTC.